Reported below is one T cell receptor (beta chain). Assay used: immunoSEQ multiplex PCR; TCRdb lists only in-frame clones, some missing. Of about 74,000 clones in the sample, 80% were seen once. The data stem from a study of T cell clones after liver transplantation. About the study: Liver transplant recipients had immunosuppression withdrawal attempted within 2 years. Graft-donor-reactive sequences were compared with third-party-reactive TCRbeta sequences from pre-transplant mixed lymphocyte reactions.

The CDR3 covers 15 residues. V was pared by 0 bases and J by 0 bases, with 9 bases between. CDR1 SGDLS and CDR2 YYNGEE come from the germline V gene. The chain joins TRBV9 to TRBJ1-1; D is uncertain. The sample was CD4+ T cells from blood, taken before liver transplant. The TCR was taken from a human donor who received a liver transplant. The CDR3 DNA reads TGTGCCAGCAGCGTAGCGGGCGGCATGAACACTGAAGCTTTCTTT. It is translated as CASSVAGGMNTEAFF.